This TCR beta chain originates from a study of identical twins. The CDR3 covers 13 residues. Germline-derived CDR1 and CDR2 are LGHDT and YNNKEL (reference sequence). V dropped 7 bases and J dropped 4 bases, with 13 bases sitting between them. Study conclusions and caveats: Potential partial confounding of zero-insertion analyses by invariant MAIT and iNKT cells was noted. Beta clonotypes that were abundant in cord blood contained fewer insertions, a pattern absent from memory repertoires.

Worth noting for this clonotype: The antigen is unknown.

A template switching step contributed a universal primer site, while unique molecular identifiers were present in the cDNA. MiXCR was run by TCRdb on the 5' RACE reads, yielding one entry per CDR3 protein. The data contain nearly 900,000 distinct CDR3 sequences, 9% to 15% of them singletons. The sample also formed part of further work on yellow fever vaccine responses in identical twins.

This rearrangement joins TRBV3-1 to TRBJ2-5; D tentatively fits TRBD1 or TRBD2 (7 bases each). This TCR derives from a woman between 18 and 29 years old in good health. Sequencing used PBMCs. The CDR3: CASTRGGGETQYF. CDR3 coding DNA: TGTGCCAGCACCAGGGGGGGAGGAGAGACCCAGTACTTC.